The subject of this entry is one T cell receptor beta chain. This sample was taken from a study of control samples from healthy donors and cancer patients. V dropped 4 bases and J dropped 7 bases, with 11 bases sitting between them. There are 13 residues in the CDR3. Germline lookup yields CDR1 MGHDK and CDR2 SYGVNS. TCRdb's table, derived via immunoSEQ multiplex PCR, lists solely in-frame clones and lacks some. This table has fewer than 100,000 clones, 82% appearing once. The V call is TRBV25-1, the J call TRBJ2-1; no clear D gene. Specimen: blood. This receptor was identified in a woman aged 55-69 years in good health. CDR3 nucleotide sequence: TGTGCCAGCAGTGCTCTAGGTCCTAATGAGCAGTTCTTC. It encodes CASSALGPNEQFF.